The next 24 T cell receptor beta chains were all read from a single sample in a study of blood T cell repertoires in COVID-19. Produced via immunoSEQ multiplex PCR; TCRdb's table is partial and in-frame only. The table has just under 85,000 clones, around 86% seen once. Sequences were obtained from peripheral blood. The receptors here all came from an elderly man with active or convalescent COVID-19.

V is TRBV24-1 and J is TRBJ2-3; TRBD2 matches 7 bases. Germline V lookup: CDR1 KGHDR, CDR2 SFDVKD. The V and J ends lost 4 bases and 1 base, in that order; junction bases with no gene match: 7. The CDR3 consists of 16 residues. The CDR3 loop reads CATSDPGTKGTDTQYF. The CDR3, as DNA: TGTGCCACCAGTGACCCCGGGACTAAGGGCACAGATACGCAGTATTTT.

This chain joins TRBV11-3 and TRBJ2-5, with D perhaps TRBD1 (6 bases). There are 18 residues in the CDR3. V gave up 5 bases and J gave up 2 bases, with 24 bases separating them. CDR1 SGHNT and CDR2 YENEEA come from the germline V gene. CDR3 sequence reads: CASSQDTPGEGIQETQYF. For the CDR3, the DNA is TGTGCCAGCAGCCAAGATACCCCAGGGGAAGGGATACAAGAGACCCAGTACTTC.

The chain uses TRBV12-3 or TRBV12-4 and TRBJ1-1; no reliable D call. CDR3 length: 13 amino acids. The V gene lost 6 bases and the J gene lost 1 base, with 9 bases spanning the gap. For the CDR3, the DNA is TGTGCCAGCAGCCCCCCTCGGAACACTGAAGCTTTCTTT. It encodes CASSPPRNTEAFF.

The chain uses TRBV27 and TRBJ2-6; no clear D. The CDR3 is 15 residues long. The V end was cut by 3 bases, the J end by 0 bases, with 6 bases between. Germline CDR1 reads MNHEY; CDR2 reads SMNVEV (reference sequence). The CDR3 region has the DNA TGTGCCAGCAGTTTGAGCCACTCTGGGGCCAACGTCCTGACTTTC. Its protein product is CASSLSHSGANVLTF.

This rearrangement joins TRBV5-4 to TRBJ1-1; tentative D call: TRBD1 (6 bases). Trimming took 3 bases from V and 5 from J, leaving 14 bases between them. Germline-derived CDR1 and CDR2 are SGHNT and YYREEE (reference sequence). CDR3 length: 14 amino acids. The CDR3 sequence: CASSSATGKTEAFF. The DNA for the CDR3 is TGTGCCAGCAGCTCCGCAACAGGGAAGACTGAAGCTTTCTTT. The full variable domain, its missing parts supplied by reference TRBV5-4 and TRBJ1-1, is ETGVTQSPTHLIKTRGQQVTLRCSSQSGHNTVSWYQQALGQGPQFIFQYYREEENGRGNFPPRFSGLQFPNYSSELNVNALELDDSALYLCASSSATGKTEAFFGQGTRLTVV.

The J gene is TRBJ2-1, the V gene TRBV7-6, with TRBD2 matching 15 bases. The ends lost 5 bases at V and 8 bases at J; junction bases unmatched: 10. The CDR3 runs to 17 residues. Per the germline V gene, CDR1 is SGHVS and CDR2 is FNYEAQ. CDR3 sequence: CASSITGLAGGRDEQFF. The CDR3 coding sequence is TGTGCCAGCAGCATAACGGGACTAGCGGGAGGTCGGGATGAGCAGTTCTTC.

The chain carries TRBV25-1 and TRBJ1-2; maybe TRBD1 (5 bases). This CDR3 comprises 15 residues. The V gene lost 1 base and the J gene lost 3 bases, with 12 bases spanning the gap. CDR1 MGHDK and CDR2 SYGVNS come from the germline V gene. The CDR3 region is CASSEWGVLDYGYTF. CDR3 coding DNA: TGTGCCAGCAGTGAATGGGGGGTTCTGGACTATGGCTACACCTTC.

J is TRBJ1-3 and V is TRBV7-2; a weak D match, TRBD1 (5 bases). This CDR3 has 14 residues. Germline V gives CDR1 SGHTA, CDR2 FQGNSA. V was clipped by 5 bases and J by 0 bases, with 8 bases between them. The CDR3 DNA is TGTGCCAGCAGCCCAGGGAACTCTGGAAACACCATATATTTT. It is translated as CASSPGNSGNTIYF. The full variable domain, rest sourced from reference TRBV7-2 and TRBJ1-3, is GAGVSQSPSNKVTEKGKDVELRCDPISGHTALYWYRQSLGQGLEFLIYFQGNSAPDKSGLPSDRFSAERTGGSVSTLTIQRTQQEDSAVYLCASSPGNSGNTIYFGEGSWLTVV.

This chain uses TRBV5-4 with TRBJ2-1; 11 bases are a match to TRBD2. CDR3 length: 16 amino acids. Germline assignment: CDR1 SGHNT and CDR2 YYREEE (reference sequence). V dropped 3 bases and J dropped 4; count of bases not matched to a gene: 6. CDR3 protein: CASSSKLAGEYNEQFF. The CDR3 region has the DNA TGTGCCAGCAGCTCAAAACTAGCGGGGGAATACAATGAGCAGTTCTTC.

The rearrangement links TRBV15 to TRBJ2-5, with 8 bases identical to TRBD1. Trimming removed 3 bases from V and 2 bases from J; junction bases left unmatched: 2. The CDR3 has 14 residues. CDR1 is LNHNV and CDR2 is YYDKDF in the germline V gene (reference sequence). The CDR3 sequence: CATSRDRAQETQYF. The CDR3 DNA sequence: TGTGCCACCAGCAGGGACAGGGCACAAGAGACCCAGTACTTC.

The V and J genes are TRBV27 and TRBJ1-4; unclear D gene. V lost 5 bases to trimming and J lost 5 bases, with 15 bases between them. Germline-derived CDR1 and CDR2 are MNHEY and SMNVEV (reference sequence). The CDR3 is made up of 15 amino acids. CDR3 bases: TGTGCCAGCAGTCAAACCCCGGGAGAAAATGAAAAACTGTTTTTT. Encoded protein: CASSQTPGENEKLFF.

The V and J genes are TRBV2 and TRBJ1-1; TRBD1 might be the D (6 bases). Trimming left V 4 bases short and J 4 bases short, with 16 bases between. The CDR3 sequence is 15 residues long. From germline, CDR1 is SNHLY and CDR2 FYNNEI. The CDR3 region is CASSGMGARSTEAFF. The CDR3 DNA reads TGTGCCAGCAGTGGAATGGGGGCGCGATCCACTGAAGCTTTCTTT. Full variable domain (rest looked up from reference TRBV2 and TRBJ1-1): EPEVTQTPSHQVTQMGQEVILRCVPISNHLYFYWYRQILGQKVEFLVSFYNNEISEKSEIFDDQFSVERPDGSNFTLKIRSTKLEDSAMYFCASSGMGARSTEAFFGQGTRLTVV.

The V gene is TRBV12-3 or TRBV12-4, the J gene TRBJ1-6, with a possible D match to TRBD1 (6 bases). The CDR3 is 13 amino acids. Deletions cut 7 bases from V and 10 bases from J, with 14 bases between. The CDR3 bases are TGTGCCAGCACGCCAGGGGTAGGGTCACCCCTCCACTTT. It specifies CASTPGVGSPLHF.

The chain combines TRBV7-2 with TRBJ2-3; 8 bases map to TRBD2. The CDR3 has 16 residues. Germline lookup yields CDR1 SGHTA and CDR2 FQGNSA. V dropped 5 bases and J dropped 1; count of bases not matched to a gene: 8. The CDR3 reads CASSTSGRGGTDTQYF. The CDR3 bases are TGTGCCAGCAGCACCTCGGGGCGGGGGGGCACAGATACGCAGTATTTT.

This sequence joins TRBV14 and TRBJ2-1; no clear D gene. Trimming shortened V by 2 bases and J by 0 bases, and 8 bases separated the two germline ends. Germline V gene sequence: CDR1 SGHDN, CDR2 FVKESK. This CDR3 has 15 amino acids. CDR3 in amino acids: CASSQLGSSYNEQFF. The CDR3 DNA reads TGTGCCAGCAGCCAACTCGGTAGCTCCTACAATGAGCAGTTCTTC.

The chain carries TRBV2 and TRBJ2-1; 8 bases map to TRBD2. Trimming cost V 7 bases and J 0 bases; bases outside gene matches: 14. The CDR3 has 18 residues. Germline lookup yields CDR1 SNHLY and CDR2 FYNNEI. The CDR3 is CASINTGVGTSSYNEQFF. In DNA, the CDR3 is TGTGCCAGCATTAACACTGGGGTCGGGACTAGCTCCTACAATGAGCAGTTCTTC.

The CDR3: CASTPQGQLNTEAFF. CDR3 sequence (DNA): TGTGCCAGCACCCCTCAGGGCCAGTTGAACACTGAAGCTTTCTTT. This chain uses TRBV9 with TRBJ1-1; the D gene is possibly TRBD1 (5 bases). V lost 6 bases and J 0 bases, leaving 15 bases between the germline ends. Germline CDR1 is SGDLS and CDR2 is YYNGEE. The CDR3 has 15 residues.

This chain joins TRBV7-2 and TRBJ1-1, with D possibly being TRBD1 (6 bases). Trimming took 6 bases from V and 3 from J, leaving 17 bases between them. The germline gives CDR1 SGHTA, CDR2 FQGNSA. The CDR3 length is 15 residues. DNA for the CDR3: TGTGCCAGCAGTCGCACCTGGGGGGGCTACACTGAAGCTTTCTTT. Translating it yields CASSRTWGGYTEAFF.

This chain uses TRBV6-5 with TRBJ2-3; the match to TRBD2 covers 8 bases. The CDR3 consists of 15 residues. Germline CDR1 is MNHEY and CDR2 is SVGAGI. V lost 8 bases, J lost 0 bases, and 7 bases stayed unmatched. The CDR3 protein is CASAFERGSTDTQYF. The CDR3, as DNA: TGTGCCAGCGCATTCGAGCGGGGGAGCACAGATACGCAGTATTTT.

The chain employs TRBV2 and TRBJ2-7, with D unclear. The CDR3 contains 12 residues. V lost 6 bases, J lost 6 bases, and 12 bases lay in between. Germline values: CDR1 SNHLY, CDR2 FYNNEI. The CDR3, as DNA: TGTGCCAGCAGCGTGTTACGGGTCGAGCAGTACGTC. This translates into CASSVLRVEQYV.

J is TRBJ2-7 and V is TRBV5-1; 8 nucleotides line up with TRBD1. The CDR3 consists of 14 residues. With V trimmed by 0 bases and J by 4 bases, 3 bases remained unmatched. Germline lookup yields CDR1 SGHRS and CDR2 YFSETQ. The DNA of the CDR3 is TGCGCCAGCAGCTTGGCGGGACAGGAATACGAGCAGTACGTC. Translated: CASSLAGQEYEQYV.

V is TRBV19 and J is TRBJ2-2; TRBD1 is a possible D gene (6 bases). CDR1 and CDR2 from the germline V gene are LNHDA and SQIVND (reference sequence). There are 15 residues in the CDR3. Deletions cut 6 bases from V and 2 bases from J, with 13 bases between. CDR3 in amino acids: CASRVTGANTGELFF. The CDR3 DNA reads as TGTGCCAGTAGGGTGACAGGAGCCAACACCGGGGAGCTGTTTTTT.

Notes on this clone: Different DNA sequences within this sample yield the same CDR3. J is TRBJ1-1 and V is TRBV19, with 8 nucleotides matching TRBD1. The CDR3 length is 13 residues. Looked up from germline, CDR1 is LNHDA and CDR2 is SQIVND (reference sequence). V lost 6 bases, J lost 3 bases, and 3 bases stayed unmatched. The CDR3 sequence: CASSTTGDTEAFF. DNA for the CDR3: TGTGCCAGTAGCACGACAGGGGACACTGAAGCTTTCTTT.

J is TRBJ1-3 and V is TRBV12-2; the table's D call of TRBD1 was not tested on the DNA. TRBV12-2 constitutes a pseudogene. This CDR3 is built from 16 residues. DNA for the CDR3: TGTGCAAGTCGCTTAGGGGGACACCGACTCGGAAACACCATATATTTT. This sequence encodes CASRLGGHRLGNTIYF.